This TCR beta chain was sequenced in a study of shared clonotypes between healthy human individuals. The CDR3 is 13 amino acids. Between the trimmed V and J ends, which lost 6 bases and 2 bases, there was a span of 10 bases. CDR1 MDHEN and CDR2 SYDVKM come from the germline V gene. Findings and limits, study-wide: When compared with the clonotypes that were shared by all four sorted-subset donors, the non-shared clonotypes turned out to have lower generation probabilities. What naive subsets generally showed was a larger estimated richness than memory subsets showed.

As regards this clone: Its target is not known. In the same sample, other DNA sequences code for this CDR3.

Clones were read by immunoSEQ multiplex PCR, and TCRdb kept only the in-frame ones, dropping some. The table has hundreds of thousands of clones, more than 70% seen once. Caucasian adults living in Nashville, Tennessee, provided all samples. Naive CD45RA+ and memory CD45RA-negative subsets were split from CD4+ cells. This TCR derives from a woman aged 30 to 39 in good health. The specimen sequenced was memory CD4+ T cells sorted from blood. As for subset: CD45RA-negative fraction. This chain links TRBV28 with TRBJ1-2, with D unclear. The CDR3 sequence is CASSLDRNYGYTF. Here the CDR3 DNA reads TGTGCCAGCAGCCTGGACCGAAACTATGGCTACACCTTC.